The rows below give T cell receptor beta chains drawn from one sample of a study of regulatory T cells in long-lasting Graves disease. Each CDR3 protein gets one entry after TCRdb re-called the multiplex PCR reads with MiXCR. The data show around 300,000 distinct CDR3 sequences, 20% to 25% seen once. The input for sequencing was peripheral blood mononuclear cells (PBMCs), taken when the disease was refractory, from a patient treated with antithyroid drugs. These receptors were taken from a female donor with Graves disease. CDR3s include the opening cysteine and the closing phenylalanine or tryptophan. D genes are given only for firm matches. Expanded clones get a size class; other rows say once, few or many, or leave the size out.

d_gene,v_gene,len,abundance,j_gene,CDR3nt,CDR3aa
.,TRBV19,15,few,TRBJ2-7,TGTGCCAGTAGTATCTTCTGGGACGCAAAGATTGAGCAGTACTTC,CASSIFWDAKIEQYF
.,TRBV2,15,many,TRBJ1-1,TGTGCCAGCAGTGAAGCGCCTACGGAGAACACTGAAGCTTTCTTT,CASSEAPTENTEAFF
TRBD1,TRBV29-1,13,.,TRBJ1-4,TGCAGCGTTGTCGGGGACAGTAATGAAAAACTGTTTTTT,CSVVGDSNEKLFF
.,TRBV3-1,12,few,TRBJ2-7,TGTGCCAGCAGCCTCCTTCTCGACGAGCAGTACTTC,CASSLLLDEQYF
TRBD2,TRBV5-6,14,many,TRBJ2-5,TGTGCCAGCAGCTGGGGACTATACCAAGAGACCCAGTACTTC,CASSWGLYQETQYF
TRBD2,TRBV5-1,16,many,TRBJ2-7,TGCGCCAGCAGCTTGGCCCGGACTAGTCTCTCCTACGAGCAGTACTTC,CASSLARTSLSYEQYF
TRBD1,TRBV29-1,12,.,TRBJ2-5,TGCAGCGCCACAGGGGGCGAATGGACCCAGTACTTC,CSATGGEWTQYF
.,TRBV18,16,.,TRBJ1-5,TGTGCCAGCTCTCCGGGCGGGCTGGGGAGCAATCAGCCCCAGCATTTT,CASSPGGLGSNQPQHF
TRBD2,TRBV6-2/TRBV6-3,16,many,TRBJ2-5,TGTGCCAGCAGTTACGACGGTAGCGGGAGTGGAGAGACCCAGTACTTC,CASSYDGSGSGETQYF
.,TRBV9,14,.,TRBJ2-5,TGTGCCAGCAGCGGGGGGGTCAACCAAGAGACCCAGTACTTC,CASSGGVNQETQYF
.,TRBV14,15,.,TRBJ1-2,TGTGCCAGCAGCCAAGGGGTTTTCTCTAACTATGGCTACACCTTC,CASSQGVFSNYGYTF
.,TRBV19,13,few,TRBJ2-7,TGTGCCAGTAGTATGGCGGACTCCTACGAGCAGTACTTC,CASSMADSYEQYF
.,TRBV4-1,13,.,TRBJ1-1,TGCGCCAGCAGCCACAGGGGAGGGGCTGAAGCTTTCTTT,CASSHRGGAEAFF
.,TRBV29-1,14,.,TRBJ2-7,TGCAGCGTTCTATCTCAAGTAGCTCCTGGGGAGCAGTACTTC,CSVLSQVAPGEQYF
.,TRBV15,15,many,TRBJ1-6,TGTGCCACCAGCATCGAAACTTTGGGGGTTTCACCCCTCCACTTT,CATSIETLGVSPLHF
TRBD1,TRBV28,15,many,TRBJ2-7,TGTGCCAGCGGAGAGGACAGGGGATTTCGCTACGAGCAGTACTTC,CASGEDRGFRYEQYF
.,TRBV6-1,14,many,TRBJ1-5,TGTGCCAGCAGAGTAAGGGTGCCCAATCAGCCCCAGCATTTT,CASRVRVPNQPQHF
.,TRBV4-3,17,few,TRBJ1-1,TGCGCCAGCAGCCAAGATGGGTTCGAAGAGAGGGGTACTGAAGCTTTCTTT,CASSQDGFEERGTEAFF
TRBD2,TRBV9,13,many,TRBJ2-7,TGTGCCAGCAGTCGGGACTACTTATACGAGCAGTACTTC,CASSRDYLYEQYF
TRBD1,TRBV24-1,14,many,TRBJ1-2,TGTGCCACCAGTGATCCGGACAGGGACTATGGCTACACCTTC,CATSDPDRDYGYTF
.,TRBV27,13,few,TRBJ2-7,TGTGCCAGCAGTTGGGAAGGGGGGTACGAGCAGTACTTC,CASSWEGGYEQYF
TRBD2,TRBV7-2,15,few,TRBJ2-5,TGTGCCAGCAGCACGACTAGCGGGGTGGGGCCGGCCCAGTACTTC,CASSTTSGVGPAQYF
.,TRBV18,14,many,TRBJ1-4,TGTGCCAGCTCACCTTGGACATCGGGGGAAAAACTGTTTTTT,CASSPWTSGEKLFF
.,TRBV28,11,many,TRBJ2-3,TGTGCCAGCAGGGGTGAAGATACGCAGTATTTT,CASRGEDTQYF
.,TRBV28,15,.,TRBJ2-1,TGTGCCAGCAGCTTATTAGGTCACCCCCGCAATGAGCAGTTCTTC,CASSLLGHPRNEQFF
.,TRBV2,15,many,TRBJ1-5,TGTGCCAGCAGTGACGAGGCCCATAGCAATCAGCCCCAGCATTTT,CASSDEAHSNQPQHF
.,TRBV9,15,few,TRBJ2-5,TGTGCCAGCAGCCTCGGAGGGGCGGTGGTAGAGACCCAGTACTTC,CASSLGGAVVETQYF
.,TRBV11-2,15,once,TRBJ2-1,TGTGCCAGCAGCTTGTTGGGAGTTTCCTACAATGAGCAGTTCTTC,CASSLLGVSYNEQFF
.,TRBV28,15,many,TRBJ1-6,TGTGCCAGCAGGGGGCCAGGGGCGATTAATTCACCCCTCCACTTT,CASRGPGAINSPLHF
TRBD2,TRBV3-1,16,many,TRBJ2-4,TGTGCCAGCAGCCGGGCAGCGGGAGGAACCAAAAACATTCAGTACTTC,CASSRAAGGTKNIQYF
TRBD1,TRBV28,14,many,TRBJ1-2,TGTGCCAGCAGTTTAGGACAGGGGGCAGGGGGCTACACCTTC,CASSLGQGAGGYTF
.,TRBV15,14,.,TRBJ2-5,TGTGCCACCAGCAGGAGGGCCCCCATTGAGACCCAGTACTTC,CATSRRAPIETQYF
.,TRBV20-1,16,.,TRBJ1-5,TGCAGTGCTAGAGATCTTGCGGGGACGGGGGATCAGCCCCAGCATTTT,CSARDLAGTGDQPQHF
.,TRBV7-8,14,.,TRBJ1-1,TGTGCCAGCAGCTCCAGACACCGCCAGAAAGAAGCTTTCTTT,CASSSRHRQKEAFF
.,TRBV29-1,15,few,TRBJ2-5,TGCAGCGTTGAAGGGACAGCAAACAATCAAGAGACCCAGTACTTC,CSVEGTANNQETQYF
TRBD2,TRBV20-1,14,.,TRBJ2-7,TGCAGTGCTAGAGATCGGGCGGGGGTCTACGAGCAGTACTTC,CSARDRAGVYEQYF
.,TRBV19,14,few,TRBJ1-2,TGTGCCAGTAGTACTTCAGGACGGCGCTATGGCTACACCTTC,CASSTSGRRYGYTF
TRBD2,TRBV4-3,15,.,TRBJ2-2,TGCGCCAGTGGGGAGGCGGGAGGGCTCGACGGGGAGCTGTTTTTT,CASGEAGGLDGELFF
.,TRBV7-7,13,few,TRBJ2-2,TGTGCTAGCAGCTTAGCGGCCGACGGGGAGCTGTTTTTT,CASSLAADGELFF
TRBD2,TRBV20-1,13,few,TRBJ2-7,TGCAGTGGAGGGACTAGATTGATCGCCGAGCAGTACTTC,CSGGTRLIAEQYF
TRBD2,TRBV5-1,14,few,TRBJ2-7,TGCGCCAGCAGCTTGGGGGCGGGAGAGAACGAGCAGTACTTC,CASSLGAGENEQYF
.,TRBV6-5,15,few,TRBJ2-5,TGTGCCAGCAGTTACTCGGCCCCTATCCAAGAGACCCAGTACTTC,CASSYSAPIQETQYF
TRBD2,TRBV12-3/TRBV12-4,13,many,TRBJ2-5,TGTGCCAGCAACTTAGCGGGACAAGAGACCCAGTACTTC,CASNLAGQETQYF
.,TRBV30,14,.,TRBJ1-1,TGTGCCTGGACCGAATATGGGGGTTATGGGGAAGCTTTCTTT,CAWTEYGGYGEAFF
TRBD1,TRBV6-2/TRBV6-3,17,few,TRBJ1-3,TGTGCCAGCAGTTACCTCGGACAGGGCGCCTCTGGAAACACCATATATTTT,CASSYLGQGASGNTIYF
.,TRBV7-2,13,many,TRBJ1-1,TGTGCCAGCAGCTTTTACAGGGACACTGAAGCTTTCTTT,CASSFYRDTEAFF
.,TRBV11-1,16,.,TRBJ2-2,TGTGCCAGCAGTCAGGGGACCGTCCGCCCCACCGGGGAGCTGTTTTTT,CASSQGTVRPTGELFF
.,TRBV7-9,14,many,TRBJ2-5,TGTGCCAGCAGCCTAGCGATAAACCAAGAGACCCAGTACTTC,CASSLAINQETQYF
.,TRBV7-2,13,many,TRBJ2-5,TGTGCCAGCAGCCAGCCGGGTGGAGGGACCCAGTACTTC,CASSQPGGGTQYF